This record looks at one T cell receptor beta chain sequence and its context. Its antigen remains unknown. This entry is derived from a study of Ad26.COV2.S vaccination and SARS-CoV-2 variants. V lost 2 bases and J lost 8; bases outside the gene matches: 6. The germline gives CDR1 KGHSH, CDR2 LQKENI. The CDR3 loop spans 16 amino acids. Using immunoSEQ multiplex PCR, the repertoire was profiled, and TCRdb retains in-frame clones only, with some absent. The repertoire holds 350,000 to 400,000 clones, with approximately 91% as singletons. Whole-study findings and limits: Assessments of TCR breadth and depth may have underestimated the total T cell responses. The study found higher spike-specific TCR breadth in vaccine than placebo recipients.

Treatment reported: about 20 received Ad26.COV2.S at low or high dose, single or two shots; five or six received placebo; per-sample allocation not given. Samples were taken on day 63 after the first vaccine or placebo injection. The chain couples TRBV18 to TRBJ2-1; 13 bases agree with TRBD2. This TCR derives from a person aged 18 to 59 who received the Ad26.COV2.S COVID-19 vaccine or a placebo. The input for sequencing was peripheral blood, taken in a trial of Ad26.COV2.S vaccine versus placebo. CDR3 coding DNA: TGTGCCAGCTCACCAACTAGCGGGGGGGCCAGGTATGAGCAGTTCTTC. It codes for CASSPTSGGARYEQFF. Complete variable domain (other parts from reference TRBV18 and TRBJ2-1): NAGVMQNPRHLVRRRGQEARLRCSPMKGHSHVYWYRQLPEEGLKFMVYLQKENIIDESGMPKERFSAEFPKEGPSILRIQQVVRGDSAAYFCASSPTSGGARYEQFFGPGTRLTVL.